This T cell receptor beta chain was recorded in a study of T cell responses to AZD1222 COVID-19 vaccine. Study observations and caveats: Following two doses of AZD1222, Spike-specific TCR breadth and depth rose. White British ancestry dominated among donors, who included more females, and clonal diversity was possibly underestimated. Per reports, nearly half of all spike-specific TCRs target regions that are unmutated in variants. Among vaccine-associated CD4 TCRs, coverage spanned spike, with dominance at 160-218 and 743-854.

Generated by immunoSEQ multiplex PCR, the TCRdb table keeps only in-frame clones and is missing some. The repertoire holds approximately 65,000 clones, with about 90% as singletons. V lost 1 base and J lost 0, with 4 bases in between. Germline V gene data show CDR1 as SGHVS and CDR2 as FNYEAQ. The CDR3 consists of 14 residues. Concerning this clone itself: Its target is not known.

The receptor was isolated from an adult in good health. The material sequenced was peripheral blood, taken on day 0 of AZD1222 vaccination. This rearrangement joins TRBV7-6 to TRBJ1-5; D is unresolved. Here the CDR3 reads CASSLDSSNQPQHF. The CDR3 DNA reads TGTGCCAGCAGCTTAGACAGTAGCAATCAGCCCCAGCATTTT.